The 3 T cell receptor beta chains in this list originate from one sample, sequenced in a study of shared clonotypes between healthy human individuals. Data came from immunoSEQ multiplex PCR; TCRdb stores just in-frame clones and leaves some out. Counted here are over a million clones, around 95% occurring once; the ten biggest clones make up roughly 1.1%. The sequenced sample was naive CD4+ T cells sorted from blood. Subset denoted: CD45RA+ positively selected. The receptors were gathered from a man aged 30 to 39 in good health.

With respect to this clone: Other DNA variants within this sample encode the same CDR3. The chain is built from TRBV28 and TRBJ2-7, with TRBD2 matching 8 bases. With 8 bases clipped from V and 0 bases from J, the junction kept 6 bases outside the gene matches. Germline V CDR1 and CDR2: MDHEN, SYDVKM. There are 14 residues in the CDR3. This CDR3 reads CASRAGGSSYEQYF. The CDR3 region has the DNA TGTGCCAGCCGTGCGGGAGGTAGCTCCTACGAGCAGTACTTC. Based on the CDR3 plus reference TRBV28 and TRBJ2-7, the full variable domain is DVKVTQSSRYLVKRTGEKVFLECVQDMDHENMFWYRQDPGLGLRLIYFSYDVKMKEKGDIPEGYSVSREKKERFSLILESASTNQTSMYLCASRAGGSSYEQYFGPGTRLTVT.

CDR3 bases: TGCAGCATAATTCCGCGGACAGGGGGGGTCGACGAGCAGTACTTC. Translation: CSIIPRTGGVDEQYF. The gene calls are TRBV29-1 and TRBJ2-5; 10 bases are a match to TRBD1. The J call is uncertain, as TRBJ2-7 better fits the DNA end. The germline CDR1 and CDR2 sequences are SQVTM and ANQGSEA. The CDR3 has 15 residues.

The chain recombines TRBV10-1 with TRBJ2-5, with 10 positions matching TRBD2. Germline loops: CDR1 WNHNN, CDR2 SYGVQD (reference sequence). The CDR3 extends over 18 amino acids. V lost 0 bases to trimming and J lost 7 bases; unmatched junction nucleotides: 14. The DNA for the CDR3 is TGCGCCAGCAGTGAGTCTGGACTAGCGGTAAAAAAACGGGGGACCCAGTACTTC. It codes for CASSESGLAVKKRGTQYF.